One sample yielded the 22 T cell receptor beta chains listed below, sequenced in a study of T cells in Graves' hyperthyroidism and ophthalmopathy. Authors of the study amplified TCR beta CDR3 regions from RNA transcripts. In the first-round RT-PCR of the TCR CDR3, the HTBI primer set was used. TCRdb re-derived calls from the multiplex PCR reads in MiXCR, one entry per CDR3 protein. The sample consists of a few hundred thousand distinct CDR3 sequences, 14% to 15% of them appearing once. The sample consisted of blood. The receptors come from a woman younger than 45 with Graves' hyperthyroidism.

In this sample, this clonotype turned up many times. The V call is TRBV18, the J call TRBJ1-4, with D uncertain. Deletions cut 6 bases from V and 6 bases from J, with 11 bases between. The CDR3 runs to 13 residues. Germline V gene lookup returns CDR1 KGHSH and CDR2 LQKENI. The CDR3: CASSPLGDEKLFF. In nucleotides, the CDR3 is TGTGCCAGCTCCCCCCTCGGTGATGAAAAACTGTTTTTT.

This clonotype was detected only once. The chain employs TRBV12-3 or TRBV12-4 and TRBJ2-1; tentatively, D is TRBD1 (6 bases). The V gene lost 6 bases and the J gene lost 15 bases, with 24 bases spanning the gap. The CDR3 sequence is 14 residues long. The DNA for the CDR3 is TGTGCCAGCAGCCTCCGGGACACCCAGGGTACTACGTTCTTC. It encodes CASSLRDTQGTTFF.

This clonotype was counted ten times or more. V and J are TRBV12-3 or TRBV12-4 and TRBJ2-1; the match to TRBD2 covers 7 bases. CDR3 length: 14 amino acids. V gave up 0 bases and J gave up 8 bases; unmatched junction bases: 4. CDR3 sequence: CASSLAGGSYEQFF. CDR3 DNA sequence: TGTGCCAGCAGTTTAGCGGGAGGGAGCTATGAGCAGTTCTTC.

This rearrangement joins TRBV5-4 to TRBJ1-1; 7 nucleotides match TRBD1. Germline V gene sequence: CDR1 SGHNT, CDR2 YYREEE (reference sequence). V lost 0 bases, J lost 0 bases, and 8 bases stayed unmatched. This CDR3 is 17 amino acids long. The DNA of the CDR3 is TGTGCCAGCAGCTTGGGACAGGGAGCGAGGATGAACACTGAAGCTTTCTTT. Encoded protein: CASSLGQGARMNTEAFF.

This clonotype was detected only a few times. The J gene is TRBJ2-7, the V gene TRBV6-6; D gene ambiguous. The V end lost 1 base, the J end lost 2 bases, and 18 bases lay between the germline ends. CDR3 length: 17 amino acids. The V gene's germline CDR1 is MNHNY and CDR2 SVGAGI (reference sequence). The CDR3 spells CASSYCPESAITYEQYF. The CDR3, as DNA: TGTGCCAGCAGTTACTGTCCAGAGTCAGCAATCACCTACGAGCAGTACTTC.

This chain connects TRBV6-1 to TRBJ2-7, with TRBD1 matching 7 bases. The junction had 7 bases not matched to a gene; V was cut back by 6 bases and J by 2 bases. CDR3 length: 14 amino acids. Germline V gene lookup returns CDR1 MNHNS and CDR2 SASEGT. CDR3 residues: CASSKYQGAYEQYF. For the CDR3, the DNA is TGTGCCAGCAGCAAATACCAGGGGGCCTACGAGCAGTACTTC.

The rearrangement uses TRBV15 and TRBJ2-3; unclear D gene. The germline gives CDR1 LNHNV, CDR2 YYDKDF (reference sequence). The CDR3 extends over 14 amino acids. With 2 bases removed from V and 2 bases from J, the gap between germline ends came to 8 bases. CDR3 sequence (DNA): TGTGCCACCAGCAGAATATATAACACAGATACGCAGTATTTT. Protein: CATSRIYNTDTQYF. Looking up the rest from reference TRBV15 and TRBJ2-3 gives the full variable domain: DAMVIQNPRYQVTQFGKPVTLSCSQTLNHNVMYWYQQKSSQAPKLLFHYYDKDFNNEADTPDNFQSRRPNTSFCFLDIRSPGLGDTAMYLCATSRIYNTDTQYFGPGTRLTVL.

This clonotype showed up just a few times. The rearrangement joins TRBV4-1 to TRBJ2-7; TRBD2 aligns across 10 bases. CDR1 and CDR2 from the germline V gene are MGHRA and YSYEKL. This CDR3 region has 15 residues. J was trimmed by 2 bases and V by 2 bases; bases with no gene match: 3. The CDR3 nucleotides are TGCGCCAGCAGCCAAAAAGCGGGAGGGGCCTACGAGCAGTACTTC. Amino acids: CASSQKAGGAYEQYF.

In its sample, this clonotype was seen many times. The V call is TRBV12-3 or TRBV12-4, the J call TRBJ1-2; D is undetermined. The CDR3 sequence is 13 residues long. V lost 3 bases and J lost 4, with 9 bases in between. CDR3 amino acids: CASSLDGLYGYTF. For the CDR3, the DNA is TGTGCCAGCAGTTTGGACGGACTCTATGGCTACACCTTC.

This clonotype occurred a few times. The chain recombines TRBV7-9 with TRBJ1-1; maybe TRBD1 (5 bases). V was shortened by 3 bases and J by 5 bases, with 16 bases between the two germline ends. The germline V gene has CDR1 SEHNR and CDR2 FQNEAQ (reference sequence). This CDR3 has 15 residues. DNA of the CDR3: TGTGCCAGCAGCTTGGAGTTCGGGGGAGGAACTGAAGCTTTCTTT. Translation gives CASSLEFGGGTEAFF.

This clonotype was recorded a few times. The rearrangement uses TRBV7-9 and TRBJ2-7, with D possibly TRBD2 on 5 matching bases. Germline CDR1 and CDR2: SEHNR and FQNEAQ (reference sequence). The V end lost 2 bases, the J end lost 5 bases, and 13 bases lay between the germline ends. The CDR3 runs to 14 residues. CDR3 sequence (DNA): TGTGCCAGCAGCTTAAGGGAGATTGCCCACGAGCAGTACTTC. It encodes CASSLREIAHEQYF.

This clonotype has a count of ten or more. V is TRBV12-3 or TRBV12-4 and J is TRBJ2-4; D is perhaps TRBD1 or TRBD2 (6 bases each). The germline V and J ends were trimmed by 6 bases and 8 bases, with 20 bases remaining between them. CDR3 length: 15 amino acids. CDR3 nucleotide sequence: TGTGCCAGCAGCCCAAGGGGGGCGAAGTTGGACATTCAGTACTTC. Translating gives CASSPRGAKLDIQYF.

This clonotype has a single count. At one end, the junction sequence differs from germline, possibly due to a read error. This chain connects TRBV27 to TRBJ1-1; no definite D call. Germline CDR1 is MNHEY and CDR2 is SMNVEV (reference sequence). The CDR3 extends over 15 amino acids. The DNA for the CDR3 is TGTGCCAGCAGTACGATAGACGGGGTAGGAACTGAAGCTCTCTTT. Translating it yields CASSTIDGVGTEALF.

The chain couples TRBV12-3 or TRBV12-4 to TRBJ2-1, with a possible D match to TRBD1 (6 bases). V lost 5 bases and J 8 bases, leaving 10 bases between the germline ends. The CDR3 consists of 12 residues. DNA for the CDR3: TGTGCCAGCAGTCTACAGGGTTATGAGCAGTTCTTC. This translates into CASSLQGYEQFF.

This clonotype has a count of ten or more. V gene TRBV7-9 combines with J gene TRBJ2-3; 8 bases fit TRBD2. J was trimmed by 0 bases and V by 1 base; bases with no gene match: 12. The germline V gene has CDR1 SEHNR and CDR2 FQNEAQ (reference sequence). The CDR3 has 19 residues. CDR3 bases: TGTGCCAGCAGCTTAGTTCCGGGACTAGAAAGAACAAGCACAGATACGCAGTATTTT. Amino acids: CASSLVPGLERTSTDTQYF.

This clonotype has only a few counts. This chain links TRBV5-1 with TRBJ2-2, with no clear D. The CDR3 extends over 15 amino acids. Germline V gene data show CDR1 as SGHRS and CDR2 as YFSETQ. Trimming shortened V by 0 bases and J by 2 bases, and 8 bases separated the two germline ends. The CDR3 reads CASSLEQVNTGELFF. The CDR3 DNA is TGCGCCAGCAGCTTGGAGCAGGTCAACACCGGGGAGCTGTTTTTT.

The chain links TRBV27 to TRBJ2-7; tentatively, D is TRBD2 (6 bases). Germline V gene lookup returns CDR1 MNHEY and CDR2 SMNVEV (reference sequence). V was pared by 4 bases and J by 6 bases, with 13 bases between. This CDR3 has 13 residues. CDR3 loop: CASSYYTGGEQYF. The CDR3 DNA sequence: TGTGCCAGCAGTTACTACACCGGGGGCGAGCAGTACTTC.

There are many counts of this clonotype. The chain is built from TRBV18 and TRBJ2-4; D ambiguous. Germline V CDR1 and CDR2: KGHSH, LQKENI. The germline V and J ends were trimmed by 0 bases and 6 bases, with 6 bases remaining between them. This CDR3 is built from 13 residues. The DNA of the CDR3 is TGTGCCAGCTCACCACCGTCCGTAAACATTCAGTACTTC. Encoded protein: CASSPPSVNIQYF.

V gene TRBV7-2 combines with J gene TRBJ1-4, with 10 bases that match TRBD1. The germline V gene has CDR1 SGHTA and CDR2 FQGNSA. V lost 0 bases to trimming and J lost 7 bases; unmatched junction nucleotides: 2. The CDR3 extends over 15 amino acids. CDR3 region: CASSLAGTGVEKLFF. The CDR3 nucleotides are TGTGCCAGCAGCTTAGCCGGGACAGGGGTTGAAAAACTGTTTTTT.

This clonotype has at least ten counts. Its ends do not fully match the called genes, so a read error is possible. The J gene is TRBJ2-1, the V gene TRBV9; TRBD1 aligns across 7 bases. This CDR3 comprises 14 residues. Germline V CDR1 and CDR2: SGDLS, YYNGEE. CDR3 protein: CASSVGTVENEQFF. The CDR3 nucleotides read TGTGCCAGCAGTGTAGGGACAGTCGAAAATGAGCAGTTCTTC.

The table lists this clonotype with many counts. This sequence joins TRBV7-2 and TRBJ2-1; D is possibly TRBD2 (5 bases). Trimming shortened V by 6 bases and J by 3 bases, and 9 bases separated the two germline ends. The CDR3 sequence is 13 residues long. Germline loops: CDR1 SGHTA, CDR2 FQGNSA. The CDR3, as DNA: TGTGCCAGCAGTGCCGGGATCTACAATGAGCAGTTCTTC. Translated, it gives CASSAGIYNEQFF.

This clonotype was picked up many times. V usage is TRBV28 and J usage is TRBJ1-1; possibly TRBD1 for D (5 bases). Germline values: CDR1 MDHEN, CDR2 SYDVKM. CDR3 size: 14 residues. Trimming left V 6 bases short and J 0 bases short, with 11 bases between. The CDR3 DNA is TGTGCCAGCAGAGGACACCGCATGAACACTGAAGCTTTCTTT. This codes for CASRGHRMNTEAFF.